These 11 T cell receptor beta chains were sequenced from one sample in a study of blood T cell repertoires in COVID-19. The repertoire was sequenced with immunoSEQ multiplex PCR; TCRdb's copy has only in-frame clones and lacks some. This sample has under 250,000 clones, with 84% found just once. The specimen was peripheral blood. The receptors here all came from a middle-aged man with active or convalescent COVID-19.

The rearrangement links TRBV6-5 to TRBJ1-2; 12 bases fit TRBD1. V gave up 6 bases and J gave up 8 bases; unmatched junction bases: 10. The CDR3 loop spans 15 amino acids. CDR1 and CDR2 from the germline V gene are MNHEY and SVGAGI. This chain's CDR3 is CASSYMGQGAKGYTF. The CDR3, as DNA: TGTGCCAGCAGCTATATGGGACAGGGGGCAAAGGGCTACACCTTC.

CDR3 nucleotides: TGTGCCATCAGCGGGGCAGGGAGGAACGGTCAGCCCCAGCATTTT. Encoded protein: CAISGAGRNGQPQHF. The chain combines TRBV10-3 with TRBJ1-5; D perhaps matches TRBD1 (5 bases). The ends were cut back, 6 bases at V and 6 bases at J, with 18 bases in the middle. The CDR3 has 15 amino acids. The germline CDR1 and CDR2 sequences are ENHRY and SYGVKD.

The chain combines TRBV4-1 with TRBJ2-2; 10 nucleotides line up with TRBD1. Germline V gene sequence: CDR1 MGHRA, CDR2 YSYEKL. The CDR3 covers 16 residues. The J segment lost 1 base and the V segment lost 4 bases, leaving 3 bases of the junction unmatched. CDR3 amino acids: CASSRGQGGNTGELFF. The DNA of the CDR3 is TGCGCCAGCAGCCGCGGACAGGGGGGGAACACCGGGGAGCTGTTTTTT.

The chain is built from TRBV20-1 and TRBJ1-5; D perhaps matches TRBD1 (6 bases). V lost 3 bases to trimming and J lost 7 bases, with 13 bases between them. The length of the CDR3 is 13 residues. Germline V lookup: CDR1 DFQATT, CDR2 SNEGSKA (reference sequence). CDR3 sequence: CSASAGVGQPQHF. In DNA form, the CDR3 reads TGCAGTGCTAGTGCAGGGGTGGGGCAGCCCCAGCATTTT.

The CDR3 bases are TGTGCCAGCAGAGATCTAGCGGCTAGACGGGGCTACGAGCAGTACTTC. Residues: CASRDLAARRGYEQYF. The gene calls are TRBV27 and TRBJ2-7; the match to TRBD2 covers 7 bases. There are 16 residues in the CDR3. Trimming at V came to 6 bases and at J to 3 bases, leaving 14 bases not matched to a gene. The germline V gene encodes CDR1 MNHEY and CDR2 SMNVEV (reference sequence).

The chain couples TRBV30 to TRBJ2-3, with 13 bases matching TRBD2. CDR1 is GTSNPN and CDR2 is SVGIG in the germline V gene (reference sequence). V was clipped by 2 bases and J by 6 bases; unmatched bases: 5. This CDR3 is 15 amino acids long. CDR3 region: CAWSTSGRASDTQYF. As DNA, the CDR3 is TGTGCCTGGAGTACTAGCGGGAGGGCCAGCGATACGCAGTATTTT.

The count of this clone is one. V and J are TRBV4-1 and TRBJ2-2, with 7 bases fitting TRBD1. CDR1 and CDR2 (germline): MGHRA, YSYEKL. This CDR3 has 16 residues. Trimming took 6 bases from V and 3 from J; bases not matched to a gene: 10. The DNA of the CDR3 is TGCGCCAGCAGTCCAGGGGGTTGGCGAGACACCGGGGAGCTGTTTTTT. Residues: CASSPGGWRDTGELFF.

J is TRBJ1-2 and V is TRBV19; D not resolved. The CDR3 is 11 residues long. Germline CDR1 and CDR2: LNHDA and SQIVND (reference sequence). Trimming shortened V by 10 bases and J by 10 bases, and 16 bases separated the two germline ends. The CDR3 reads CATRQAYLYTF. In nucleotides, the CDR3 is TGTGCCACCCGGCAGGCCTACCTCTACACCTTC. Combining the CDR3 with reference TRBV19 and TRBJ1-2 gives the whole variable domain DGGITQSPKYLFRKEGQNVTLSCEQNLNHDAMYWYRQDPGQGLRLIYYSQIVNDFQKGDIAEGYSVSREKKESFPLTVTSAQKNPTAFYLCATRQAYLYTFGSGTRLTVV.

This clone was seen once. The chain employs TRBV12-5 and TRBJ1-2, with 7 bases aligning to TRBD1. J lost 4 bases, V lost 2 bases, and 7 bases had no gene match. This CDR3 has 15 amino acids. The germline CDR1 and CDR2 sequences are LGHNT and FRNRAP. The CDR3 loop reads CASGLNRGEAYGYTF. The CDR3 region has the DNA TGTGCTAGTGGTTTGAACAGGGGAGAGGCCTATGGCTACACCTTC.

The CDR3 DNA follows: TGCGCCAGCAGCTTGGGAAACACAGCGGGGTCGCAAGAGACCCAGTACTTC. Protein sequence: CASSLGNTAGSQETQYF. The V and J genes are TRBV5-1 and TRBJ2-5, with TRBD2 matching 7 bases. This CDR3 spans 17 amino acids. Germline V lookup: CDR1 SGHRS, CDR2 YFSETQ. With V trimmed by 0 bases and J by 2 bases, 10 bases remained unmatched.

The J gene is TRBJ2-7, the V gene TRBV5-4; 8 bases align to TRBD1. V dropped 7 bases and J dropped 3; count of bases not matched to a gene: 9. The CDR3 covers 14 residues. Germline V CDR1 and CDR2: SGHNT, YYREEE (reference sequence). The CDR3 protein is CASRPDREGYEQYV. CDR3 bases: TGTGCCAGCCGACCGGACAGGGAAGGCTACGAGCAGTACGTC.